The rows below give T cell receptor beta chains drawn from one sample of a study of T cell changes during pregnancy in multiple sclerosis. Assay used: immunoSEQ multiplex PCR; TCRdb lists only in-frame clones, some missing. The sample shows about 38,000 clones, 85% to 95% of them seen only once. The sample consisted of CD8+ T cells from peripheral blood mononuclear cells, taken in the third trimester of pregnancy. These receptors were taken from a female donor with multiple sclerosis, enrolled in a pregnancy study. The CDR3 runs from the conserved cysteine through the conserved F or W. The D gene is left open where the match is weak. Part of the rows lack a size; the others show once, few, many or a class for expanded clones.

CDR3nt	CDR3aa	d_gene	v_gene	j_gene	abundance
TGTGCCAGCAGTGAGTCGGCGGGCGGGAATCAGCCCCAGCATTTT	CASSESAGGNQPQHF	.	TRBV6-4	TRBJ1-5	.
TGTGCCAGTAACTCGAGGGCGGCGTGGGCCCACAATGAGCAGTTCTTC	CASNSRAAWAHNEQFF	.	TRBV19	TRBJ2-1	once
TGTGCCAGCAGCGTCTGGACAGGGGGATCTCAGGAGACCCAGTACTTC	CASSVWTGGSQETQYF	TRBD1	TRBV9	TRBJ2-5	.
TGTGCCAGCAGTTTAGGGACTAGCGGGGTGTACGAGCAGTACTTC	CASSLGTSGVYEQYF	TRBD2	TRBV27	TRBJ2-7	.
TGTGCCAGCAGCTTCGGGACAGGGTCTGTGGACACTGAAGCTTTCTTT	CASSFGTGSVDTEAFF	TRBD1	TRBV7-2	TRBJ1-1	.
TGTGCCAGCAGTTCCCCCGGGACAGGCGGCTACGAGCAGTACTTC	CASSSPGTGGYEQYF	TRBD1	TRBV6-5	TRBJ2-7	once
TGTGCCAGCAGTTCCTGGGACAGGGGGGCCGCTGGCTACACCTTC	CASSSWDRGAAGYTF	TRBD1	TRBV6-6	TRBJ1-2	.
TGTGCCAGCAGCTTTGGGACAGCCTCCAATGAGCAGTTCTTC	CASSFGTASNEQFF	TRBD1	TRBV7-2	TRBJ2-1	.
TGTGCCAGCAGCTCCCGGACAGGACCGAATGAAAAACTGTTTTTT	CASSSRTGPNEKLFF	TRBD1	TRBV13	TRBJ1-4	.
TGTGCCAGCAGGGGGAGGGACTCCTACGAGCAGTACTTC	CASRGRDSYEQYF	TRBD2	TRBV2	TRBJ2-7	.
TGTGCCACCAGCAGAGGGATTTTGACAATTTCCACGGACTATGGCTACACCTTC	CATSRGILTISTDYGYTF	.	TRBV15	TRBJ1-2	many
TGTGCCAGCAGTTTTGGGACTGTCGCGAACACCGGGGAGCTGTTTTTT	CASSFGTVANTGELFF	.	TRBV6-5	TRBJ2-2	.
TGTGCCAGCAACAAGCGAGAGTCTAATGAAAAACTGTTTTTT	CASNKRESNEKLFF	.	TRBV7-9	TRBJ1-4	.
TGTGCCAGCAGGGACAGCATGGGTAATTCACCCCTCCACTTT	CASRDSMGNSPLHF	.	TRBV7-6	TRBJ1-6	.
TGTGCCAGCAGCGTAGGGGACAGCTACGAGCAGTACTTC	CASSVGDSYEQYF	TRBD1	TRBV9	TRBJ2-7	.
TGTGCCAGCAGTTTAGGTGGAGAGGAGCAGTACTTC	CASSLGGEEQYF	.	TRBV27	TRBJ2-7	.
TGTGCCAGCAGTTCGGATCCGACAGGGAGCAACACTGAAGCTTTCTTT	CASSSDPTGSNTEAFF	TRBD1	TRBV6-6	TRBJ1-1	.
TGTGCCAGCAGTTCCAGGGAGGAGCTGTTTTTT	CASSSREELFF	.	TRBV5-6	TRBJ2-2	.
TGTGCCAGCAGCCCCAGAGGCTACGAGCAGTACTTC	CASSPRGYEQYF	.	TRBV7-8	TRBJ2-7	.
TGTGCCAGCAGTGAGGTAGGGGGGGCGGTCTACAATGAGCAGTTCTTC	CASSEVGGAVYNEQFF	.	TRBV6-1	TRBJ2-1	.
TGTGCCAGCAGCTTGTTGGGACAGGGAATACTCGGGGGCTATGGCTACACCTTC	CASSLLGQGILGGYGYTF	TRBD1	TRBV5-5	TRBJ1-2	.
TGTGCCAGCAGACCCCTAGCGGGAAACACCGGGGAGCTGTTTTTT	CASRPLAGNTGELFF	TRBD2	TRBV5-5	TRBJ2-2	.
TGTGCCAGCAGCCAAATTAGCCCTGTGGATACGCAGTATTTT	CASSQISPVDTQYF	.	TRBV4-2	TRBJ2-3	.
TGTGCCAGCAGAGGTTTTGTAGGGGGAGCTTTCTTT	CASRGFVGGAFF	.	TRBV9	TRBJ1-1	.
TGTGCCATCAGTGAGACCGGGACAGGGGACCACGAGCAGTACTTC	CAISETGTGDHEQYF	TRBD1	TRBV10-3	TRBJ2-7	.
TGTGCCAGCAGCTTAGTAGGCGAACAGGGCGCGTACAATGAGCAGTTCTTC	CASSLVGEQGAYNEQFF	.	TRBV7-8	TRBJ2-1	.
TGTGCCAGTAGTAAGACCGGGACAGGGGGCTCCCGGGAGCTGTTTTTT	CASSKTGTGGSRELFF	TRBD1	TRBV19	TRBJ2-2	few
TGTGCCAGCAGTGACGGGTCAATGAACACTGAAGCTTTCTTT	CASSDGSMNTEAFF	.	TRBV2	TRBJ1-1	.
TGTGCCACCAGCACTAATGGGGGCAGCAATCAGCCCCAGCATTTT	CATSTNGGSNQPQHF	.	TRBV15	TRBJ1-5	.
TGTGCCAGCAGTTCCGCTCAGGGGGCGAACACTGAAGCTTTCTTT	CASSSAQGANTEAFF	TRBD1	TRBV7-2	TRBJ1-1	once
TGTGCCAGCAGCGTCGGGACTTTGGCTTTCTTT	CASSVGTLAFF	.	TRBV11-2	TRBJ1-1	.
TGTGCCAGCAGCCCATCCGACAGAGACTATAATTCACCCCTCCACTTT	CASSPSDRDYNSPLHF	.	TRBV4-2	TRBJ1-6	once
TGTGCCAGCAGCTTAGTAATCGGTGGAGATACGCAGTATTTT	CASSLVIGGDTQYF	.	TRBV11-2	TRBJ2-3	.
TGTGCCAGCAGCCTCTGGGACAGTCAGTATGGCTACACCTTC	CASSLWDSQYGYTF	TRBD1	TRBV16	TRBJ1-2	once
TGTGCCAGCACTATCGGAGGATCGAACACTGAAGCTTTCTTT	CASTIGGSNTEAFF	.	TRBV11-2	TRBJ1-1	.
TGTGCCAGCTCACCACCGATAAGGGGTAGCACAGATACGCAGTATTTT	CASSPPIRGSTDTQYF	.	TRBV18	TRBJ2-3	.
TGTGCCAGCAGCTTGGAAGGTCTATTAGGGGAGGACTATGGCTACACCTTC	CASSLEGLLGEDYGYTF	.	TRBV5-4	TRBJ1-2	.
TGTGCCAGCTCACCACGTCCAGGGAGGGTGAACACTGAAGCTTTCTTT	CASSPRPGRVNTEAFF	.	TRBV18	TRBJ1-1	.
TGTGCCAGCAGCGTAGGAGGGGGGGGCTATGGCTACACCTTC	CASSVGGGGYGYTF	.	TRBV9	TRBJ1-2	.
TGTGCCAGCAGCGGGGGGAGCCCTGGCTACACCTTC	CASSGGSPGYTF	.	TRBV14	TRBJ1-2	medium-sized
TGTGCCACGAGGACTAGGAGTCGCACTGAAGCTTTCTTT	CATRTRSRTEAFF	.	TRBV15	TRBJ1-1	.
TGTGCCAGCAGCAAGACCCTCGGGGGGGCGGGAACAGATACGCAGTATTTT	CASSKTLGGAGTDTQYF	.	TRBV21-1	TRBJ2-3	.
TGTGCCAGCAGCTCCTTAGTGGGGGCAAATCAGCCCCAGCATTTT	CASSSLVGANQPQHF	.	TRBV7-6	TRBJ1-5	.
TGCGCCAGCAGCTTGCGAGGACAGCCCCCTTTGGAGCAGTACTTC	CASSLRGQPPLEQYF	.	TRBV5-1	TRBJ2-7	.
TGTGCCAGCAGTCCGCAGGAGGGACTTGAAGCTTTCTTT	CASSPQEGLEAFF	.	TRBV27	TRBJ1-1	.
TGTGCCAGCACCTCGGGACTCCGTTACGAGCAGTACTTC	CASTSGLRYEQYF	.	TRBV7-9	TRBJ2-7	.
TGTGCCAGCAGCGCCCTAGCGGGGGGGGCCTTGAGCTCCTACGAGCAGTACTTC	CASSALAGGALSSYEQYF	TRBD2	TRBV5-5	TRBJ2-7	.
TGTGCCAGCAGCTCGGTTAGCGTTCTCTCCTACGAGCAGTACTTC	CASSSVSVLSYEQYF	.	TRBV7-2	TRBJ2-7	.
TGTGCCAGTAGTATTGAGACTTCAGGGACCTACGAGCAGTACTTC	CASSIETSGTYEQYF	.	TRBV19	TRBJ2-7	.
TGTGCCAGCCTCGGACAGGGTATCAACGAGCAGTACTTC	CASLGQGINEQYF	TRBD1	TRBV2	TRBJ2-7	.
TGCGCCAGCAGCGGAGGGGGGGCTTACGAGCAGTACTTC	CASSGGGAYEQYF	.	TRBV4-1	TRBJ2-7	.
TGTGCCAGCAGCCAGGGGTTCTCTGGAAACACCATATATTTT	CASSQGFSGNTIYF	.	TRBV13	TRBJ1-3	.
TGTGCCAGCAGCGTAACTGGGAAGGCGGGACTAAGGGGGTCCTACAATGAGCAGTTCTTC	CASSVTGKAGLRGSYNEQFF	.	TRBV9	TRBJ2-1	.
TGTGCCAGCAGTGTCAATAGTCGCGGCGCCGGGGAGCTGTTTTTT	CASSVNSRGAGELFF	.	TRBV25-1	TRBJ2-2	.
TGTGCCAGCAGCGTAGGAGGAGCAACTAATGAAAAACTGTTTTTT	CASSVGGATNEKLFF	.	TRBV9	TRBJ1-4	few
TGTGCCACCAGCAACTACAGGGACACCATATATTTT	CATSNYRDTIYF	.	TRBV15	TRBJ1-3	.
TGTGCCAGCAGTTTGGGGCCGGGACTAGAAGTCGAGCAGTACTTC	CASSLGPGLEVEQYF	TRBD2	TRBV27	TRBJ2-7	.